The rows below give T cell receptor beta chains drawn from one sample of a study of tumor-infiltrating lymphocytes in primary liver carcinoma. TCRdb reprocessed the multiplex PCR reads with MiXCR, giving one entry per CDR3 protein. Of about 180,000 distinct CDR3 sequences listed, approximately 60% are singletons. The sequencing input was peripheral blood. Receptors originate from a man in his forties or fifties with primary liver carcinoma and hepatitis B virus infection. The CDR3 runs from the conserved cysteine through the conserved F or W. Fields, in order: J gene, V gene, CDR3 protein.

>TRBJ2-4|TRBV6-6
CASVGSKNIHYF
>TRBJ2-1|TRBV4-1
CASSPRAGRGAEQFF
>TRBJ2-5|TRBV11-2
CASRDDEAQYF
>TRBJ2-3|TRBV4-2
CASSQDPTNRAGNTHYF
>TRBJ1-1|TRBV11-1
CASSLVAGNTEAFF
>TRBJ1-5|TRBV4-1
CASSPGQGAINQSQHF
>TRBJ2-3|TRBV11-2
CASRGRAGSTDTQYF
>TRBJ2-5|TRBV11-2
CSSSLGGLAEETRYF
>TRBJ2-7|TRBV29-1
CSVERQGESEHYF
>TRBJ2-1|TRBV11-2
CASSFGAGAVYNEQFF
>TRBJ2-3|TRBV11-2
CASSTGLAAGTDTQYF
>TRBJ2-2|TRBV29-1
CSAEDAGQGVGGELFF
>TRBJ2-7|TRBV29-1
CSPWLNSGEQYF
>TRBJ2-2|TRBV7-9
CASRSLTGSGTGELFF
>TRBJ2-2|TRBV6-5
CANSYSPGNTGELFF
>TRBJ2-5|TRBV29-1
CSVEEGLLQETQYF
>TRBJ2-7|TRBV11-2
CASSRDGHEQYF
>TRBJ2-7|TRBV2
CASSEARRGAVSEQYF
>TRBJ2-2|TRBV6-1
CAISGLAGRITGELFF
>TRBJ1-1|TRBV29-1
CSVRGGVGAEAFF
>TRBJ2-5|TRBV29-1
CSVVGSVESQYF
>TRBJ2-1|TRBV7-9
CASSPHGTSGNNEQFF